This passage covers 8 T cell receptor beta chains from one sample sequenced in a study of T cell responses to AZD1222 COVID-19 vaccine. Produced via immunoSEQ multiplex PCR; TCRdb's table is partial and in-frame only. The profile shows some 110,000 clones, 88% of them singletons. The source was peripheral blood, collected on day 0 of AZD1222 vaccination. The receptors here all came from an adult in good health.

The chain couples TRBV7-9 to TRBJ1-5; TRBD1 matches at 7 bases. J lost 5 bases, V lost 2 bases, and 3 bases had no gene match. The CDR3 consists of 14 residues. From germline, CDR1 is SEHNR and CDR2 FQNEAQ (reference sequence). The CDR3 sequence: CASSLSGGHQPQHF. CDR3 in DNA: TGTGCCAGCAGCTTATCAGGGGGACATCAGCCCCAGCATTTT.

This clone was seen a single time. The chain recombines TRBV5-6 with TRBJ2-5, with 12 bases that match TRBD1. CDR3 size: 17 residues. After removal of 2 bases from V and 4 bases from J, the junction contained 9 bases not matched to a gene. Per germline, CDR1 SGHDT and CDR2 YYEEEE. The CDR3 nucleotides are TGTGCCAGCAGCTTTCGGGACAGGGGGCTGGTCGGAGAGACCCAGTACTTC. This translates into CASSFRDRGLVGETQYF.

The genes are TRBV2 and TRBJ1-3, with 9 bases matching TRBD1. V dropped 6 bases and J dropped 2; count of bases not matched to a gene: 2. Germline lookup yields CDR1 SNHLY and CDR2 FYNNEI. CDR3 size: 14 residues. The CDR3 is CASRDRGPGNTIYF. The CDR3 DNA is TGTGCCAGCAGGGACAGGGGTCCTGGAAACACCATATATTTT.

The chain recombines TRBV5-1 with TRBJ1-1, with TRBD1 identical over 8 bases. Trimming at V came to 4 bases and at J to 7 bases, leaving 9 bases not matched to a gene. From germline, CDR1 is SGHRS and CDR2 YFSETQ. This CDR3 is built from 14 residues. The CDR3 nucleotides read TGCGCCAGCAGCACGGACAGGGCCAAGGGTGAAGCTTTCTTT. Translating it yields CASSTDRAKGEAFF.

This chain joins TRBV19 and TRBJ1-1, with a tentative D call TRBD1 (5 bases). CDR3 length equals 14 residues. V shed 6 bases and J shed 1 base, with 12 bases lying between them. From germline, CDR1 is LNHDA and CDR2 SQIVND (reference sequence). In nucleotides, the CDR3 is TGTGCCAGTAGGGCAGGGATAACGAACACTGAAGCTTTCTTT. It yields the protein CASRAGITNTEAFF. Using reference TRBV19 and TRBJ1-1 for the parts outside the CDR3, the full variable domain is DGGITQSPKYLFRKEGQNVTLSCEQNLNHDAMYWYRQDPGQGLRLIYYSQIVNDFQKGDIAEGYSVSREKKESFPLTVTSAQKNPTAFYLCASRAGITNTEAFFGQGTRLTVV.

The chain uses TRBV27 and TRBJ2-3; 8 bases agree with TRBD1. CDR3 length equals 14 residues. J was trimmed by 3 bases and V by 6 bases; bases with no gene match: 5. Germline loops: CDR1 MNHEY, CDR2 SMNVEV (reference sequence). The chain's CDR3 is CASSSGGETDTQYF. In DNA, the CDR3 is TGTGCCAGCAGCTCAGGGGGCGAGACAGATACGCAGTATTTT.

This clone was detected only once. The CDR3 loop reads CASSIDPRADTEAFF. As DNA, the CDR3 is TGTGCCAGTAGTATAGATCCGAGGGCGGACACTGAAGCTTTCTTT. The chain joins TRBV19 to TRBJ1-1, with D hard to call. The CDR3 is 15 residues long. CDR1 and CDR2 from the germline V gene are LNHDA and SQIVND (reference sequence). V was shortened by 0 bases and J by 3 bases, with 11 bases between the two germline ends.

The V gene is TRBV28, the J gene TRBJ2-5, with D hard to call. With 7 bases removed from V and 4 bases from J, the gap between germline ends came to 16 bases. The CDR3 extends over 14 amino acids. The germline gives CDR1 MDHEN, CDR2 SYDVKM. Written as DNA, the CDR3 is TGTGCCAGCACCCTAGGCGGCTATTTAGAGACCCAGTACTTC. Its protein product is CASTLGGYLETQYF.